This T cell receptor (beta chain) was recorded in a study of blood T cell repertoires in COVID-19. Germline lookup yields CDR1 SGHAT and CDR2 FQNNGV. CDR3 length: 14 residues. Trimming shortened V by 5 bases and J by 3 bases, and 13 bases separated the two germline ends. Profiling relied on immunoSEQ multiplex PCR, and the TCRdb table lists in-frame clones only, not all of them. The sample shows 100,000 to 150,000 clones, approximately 90% of them seen only once. The chain links TRBV11-2 to TRBJ1-2, with D possibly TRBD1 on 6 matching bases. Sequencing used peripheral blood. The sequence came from a man aged 50 to 60 with acute or convalescent COVID-19. The CDR3, as DNA: TGTGCCAGCAGCCCCTACAGGGAATACTATGGCTACACCTTC. Protein product: CASSPYREYYGYTF.